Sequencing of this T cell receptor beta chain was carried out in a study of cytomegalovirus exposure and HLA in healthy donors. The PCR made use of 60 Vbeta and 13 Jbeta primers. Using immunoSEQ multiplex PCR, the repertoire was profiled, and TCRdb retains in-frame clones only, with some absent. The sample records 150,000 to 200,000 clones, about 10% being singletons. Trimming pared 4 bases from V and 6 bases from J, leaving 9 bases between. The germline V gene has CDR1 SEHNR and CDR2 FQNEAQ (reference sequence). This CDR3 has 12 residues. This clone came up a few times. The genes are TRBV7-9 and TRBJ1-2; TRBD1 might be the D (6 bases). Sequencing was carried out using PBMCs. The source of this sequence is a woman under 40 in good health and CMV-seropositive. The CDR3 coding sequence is TGTGCCAGCAGCTCGTACAGGGATGGCTACACCTTC. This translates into CASSSYRDGYTF.